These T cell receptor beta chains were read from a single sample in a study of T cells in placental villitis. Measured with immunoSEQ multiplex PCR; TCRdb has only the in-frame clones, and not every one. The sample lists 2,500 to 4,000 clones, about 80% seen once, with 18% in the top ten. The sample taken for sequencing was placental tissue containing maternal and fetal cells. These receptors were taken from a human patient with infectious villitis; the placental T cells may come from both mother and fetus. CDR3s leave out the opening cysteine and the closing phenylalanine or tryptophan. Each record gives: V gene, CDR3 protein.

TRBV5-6	ASSLGIGGPEAF
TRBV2	ASTRGVGDRVTIY
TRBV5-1	ASRLAWDALSYNEQF
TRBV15	ATSRDRVFQPQH
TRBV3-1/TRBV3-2	ASSQGTGRGQRYT
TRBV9	ASSGTSGVYNEQF
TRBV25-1	ASSESHRADGEQY
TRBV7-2	ASSSWPGLQETQY
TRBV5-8	ASSPTSGDYNEQF
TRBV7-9	ASSFLVGGGITEAF
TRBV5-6	ASSSGTSGTDTQY
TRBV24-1	ATSDPGRRNEQF
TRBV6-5	ASSITGGGEKLF
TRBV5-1	ASSLELSTDTQY
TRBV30	AWSVRATEAF
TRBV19	ASSILGGGSGGQRDTQY
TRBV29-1	SVDRGSGANVLT
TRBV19	ASSRYNEQF
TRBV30	AWRAGYAYGYT
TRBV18	ASSPTFQETQY
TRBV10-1	ASSEWTSGGSRVADTQY
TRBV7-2	ASSFNPAATNEKLF
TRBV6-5	ASSRLAGAKNIQY
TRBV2	ASSEPSRIPNQPQH
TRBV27	ASRDWNSGNTIY
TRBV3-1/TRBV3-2	ASSPNQLTNEKLF
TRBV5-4	ASSVYIGRNYGYT
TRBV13	ASSTMRPGDTQY
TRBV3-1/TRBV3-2	ASSAFCPFVLDEQY
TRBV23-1	ASSQLDWQVNQPQH
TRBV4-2	ASSQDLAADTQY
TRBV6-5	ASSYNTGELF
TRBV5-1	ASSLEAGGPSDTQY
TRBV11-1	ASSLVVGNTEAF
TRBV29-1	SVQGQGNTGELF
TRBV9	ASSAHGGGGNEQF
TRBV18	ASSLGQSDYNSPLH
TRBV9	ASTITSSYNEQF
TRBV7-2	ASSLGGHYSNQPQH
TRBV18	ASSPNQNTEAF
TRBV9	ASSRVAIESDTQY
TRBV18	ASSPQGVETQY
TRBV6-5	ASSSRQMPEAF
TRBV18	ASSTGTEAF
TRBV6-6	ASRGITGALEREQY